The clone carrying this TCR beta chain was seen just once. Antigen: not known. TCRdb's copy holds only in-frame clones and misses some; the assay was immunoSEQ multiplex PCR. Of some 25,000 clones listed, 86% are singletons. These data belong to a study of T cells after posttransplantation cyclophosphamide. CDR3 size: 14 residues. Per germline, CDR1 SGHNT and CDR2 YYREEE (reference sequence). V was clipped by 2 bases and J by 8 bases; unmatched bases: 5. General study findings and limits: TRB overlap between skin or GI tissue T cells and blood was limited. Recipient CMV seropositivity and CMV reactivation strongly tracked TRB clonality. Donor CD8+ memory clones often dominated recipient blood repertoires at later times.

This TCR came from a woman in her sixties or seventies with a blood cancer, CMV-positive, and with a related stem cell donor. V is TRBV5-4 and J is TRBJ2-1; 9 positions agree with TRBD2. The sequencing input was PBMCs. The CDR3, as DNA: TGTGCCAGCAGCTTTTCTAGCGGGACGCATGAGCAGTTCTTC. This sequence encodes CASSFSSGTHEQFF.